This TCR beta chain appears in the sequencing data of a study of blood T cell repertoires in COVID-19. Overall study context: Samples of COVID-19 (acute and convalescent) were obtained from the United States, Italy and Spain. PBMCs, B-cell-depleted T cells, or T cells were the source of the cDNA or gDNA that made up the material.

In the original workflow: Estimation of nucleated cell counts was performed using reference gene primer amplification. Produced via immunoSEQ multiplex PCR; TCRdb's table is partial and in-frame only. V, J and clone size are taken as reported in that table, and D and trimming were inferred from the DNA itself. Counted here are approximately 220,000 clones, around four fifths occurring once; the ten biggest clones make up around 2.3%. CDR1 and CDR2 (germline): SQVTM, ANQGSEA. There are 12 residues in the CDR3. The germline V and J ends were trimmed by 2 bases and 7 bases, with 9 bases remaining between them. The table lists this clone with a few counts.

The receptor's source is a woman aged 40 to 50 with active or convalescent COVID-19. The sequencing sample was made of peripheral blood. The chain carries TRBV29-1 and TRBJ1-3; the D is unclear. The CDR3 loop reads CSVEQIGNTIYF. Here the CDR3 DNA reads TGCAGCGTTGAACAGATCGGGAACACCATATATTTT.